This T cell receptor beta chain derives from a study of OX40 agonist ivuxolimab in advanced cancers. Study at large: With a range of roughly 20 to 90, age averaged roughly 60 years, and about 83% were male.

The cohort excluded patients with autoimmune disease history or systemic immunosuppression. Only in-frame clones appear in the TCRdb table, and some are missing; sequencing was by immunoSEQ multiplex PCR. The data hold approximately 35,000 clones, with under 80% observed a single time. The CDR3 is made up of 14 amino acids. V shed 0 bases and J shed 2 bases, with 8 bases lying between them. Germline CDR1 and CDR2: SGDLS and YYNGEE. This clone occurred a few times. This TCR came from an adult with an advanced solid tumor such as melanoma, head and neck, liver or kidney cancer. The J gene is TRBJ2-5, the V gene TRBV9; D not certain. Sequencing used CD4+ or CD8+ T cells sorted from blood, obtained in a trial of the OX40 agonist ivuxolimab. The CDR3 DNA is TGTGCCAGCAGCGTAGGCGGAGTGCAAGAGACCCAGTACTTC. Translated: CASSVGGVQETQYF.